The sequence of this T cell receptor (beta chain) was determined in a study of patients and donors after allogeneic stem cell transplantation. This clonotype was seen only a few times. The CDR3 consists of 13 residues. Germline lookup yields CDR1 SNHLY and CDR2 FYNNEI. Trimming pared 8 bases from V and 2 bases from J, leaving 11 bases between. TCRdb fed the RT-PCR reads into MiXCR, producing one record per CDR3 protein. This table holds roughly 940,000 distinct CDR3 sequences, 15% to 20% found once. Sequencing input: blood, either unsorted or a sorted T cell fraction (not recorded which). The sequence was obtained from a human donor who was either an allogeneic HSCT recipient or a stem cell or donor lymphocyte infusion donor (not recorded which). It is not recorded whose cells these are; they may come from a transplant donor. V is TRBV2 and J is TRBJ2-3; a weak D match, TRBD1 (5 bases). CDR3 nucleotide sequence: TGTGCCAGCTTACAGGAGATCACAGATACGCAGTATTTT. Its translation: CASLQEITDTQYF. Filled out from reference TRBV2 and TRBJ2-3, the complete variable domain reads EPEVTQTPSHQVTQMGQEVILRCVPISNHLYFYWYRQILGQKVEFLVSFYNNEISEKSEIFDDQFSVERPDGSNFTLKIRSTKLEDSAMYFCASLQEITDTQYFGPGTRLTVL.